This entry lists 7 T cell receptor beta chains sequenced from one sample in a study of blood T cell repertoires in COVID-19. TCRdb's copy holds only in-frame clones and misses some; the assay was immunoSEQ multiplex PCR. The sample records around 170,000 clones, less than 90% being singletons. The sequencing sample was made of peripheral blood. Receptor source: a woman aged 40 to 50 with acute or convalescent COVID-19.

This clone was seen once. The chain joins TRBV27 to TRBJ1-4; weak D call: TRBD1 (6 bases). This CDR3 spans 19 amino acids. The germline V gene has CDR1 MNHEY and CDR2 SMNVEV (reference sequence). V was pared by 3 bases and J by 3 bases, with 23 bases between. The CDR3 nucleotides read TGTGCCAGCAGTTTCCCAGGGACAAGGCGGATTGGAGCTAATGAAAAACTGTTTTTT. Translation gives CASSFPGTRRIGANEKLFF.

As DNA, the CDR3 is TGCGCCAGCAGCCAAGATCGGGCTAGCGGGGGTTTCTACGAGCAGTACTTC. It yields the protein CASSQDRASGGFYEQYF. V gene TRBV4-1 combines with J gene TRBJ2-7, with TRBD2 matching over 10 bases. From germline, CDR1 is MGHRA and CDR2 YSYEKL. The CDR3 sequence is 17 residues long. The junction had 8 bases not matched to a gene; V was cut back by 0 bases and J by 3 bases.

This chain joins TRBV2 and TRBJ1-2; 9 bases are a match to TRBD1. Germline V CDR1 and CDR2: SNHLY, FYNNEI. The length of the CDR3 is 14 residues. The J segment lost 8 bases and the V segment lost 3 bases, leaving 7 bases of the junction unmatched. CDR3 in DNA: TGTGCCAGCAGTGATCTGGGACAGGGATTCGGCTACACCTTC. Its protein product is CASSDLGQGFGYTF. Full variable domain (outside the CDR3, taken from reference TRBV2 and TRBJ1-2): EPEVTQTPSHQVTQMGQEVILRCVPISNHLYFYWYRQILGQKVEFLVSFYNNEISEKSEIFDDQFSVERPDGSNFTLKIRSTKLEDSAMYFCASSDLGQGFGYTFGSGTRLTVV.

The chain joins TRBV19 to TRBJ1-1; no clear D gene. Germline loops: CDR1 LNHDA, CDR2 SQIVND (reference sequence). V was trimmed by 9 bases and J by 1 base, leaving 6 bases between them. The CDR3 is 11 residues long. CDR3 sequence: CASRENTEAFF. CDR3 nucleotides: TGTGCCAGCCGGGAGAACACTGAAGCTTTCTTT.

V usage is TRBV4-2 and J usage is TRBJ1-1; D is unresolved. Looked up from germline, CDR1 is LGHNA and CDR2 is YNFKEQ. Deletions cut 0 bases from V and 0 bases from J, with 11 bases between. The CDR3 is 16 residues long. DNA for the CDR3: TGTGCCAGCAGCCAAGATGTTGGAGCGATGAACACTGAAGCTTTCTTT. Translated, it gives CASSQDVGAMNTEAFF.

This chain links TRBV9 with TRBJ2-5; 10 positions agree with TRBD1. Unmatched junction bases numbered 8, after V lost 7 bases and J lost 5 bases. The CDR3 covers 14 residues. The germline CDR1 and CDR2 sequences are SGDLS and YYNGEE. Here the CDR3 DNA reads TGTGCCAGCGGGACAGGGGCATCCCAGGAGACCCAGTACTTC. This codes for CASGTGASQETQYF.

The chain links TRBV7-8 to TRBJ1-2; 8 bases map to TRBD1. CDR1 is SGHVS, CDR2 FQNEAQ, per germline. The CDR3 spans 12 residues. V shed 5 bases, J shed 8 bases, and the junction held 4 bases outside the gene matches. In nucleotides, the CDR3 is TGTGCCAGCAGCCAGACAGGGGTCGGCTACACCTTC. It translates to CASSQTGVGYTF.